This TCR beta chain came from a study of CD8 T cells in Susac syndrome. The CDR3 runs 14 residues. Trimming took off 3 bases at V and 6 bases at J, with 14 bases between the two ends. The germline CDR1 and CDR2 sequences are SGDLS and YYNGEE. The RNA input was roughly 0.45 to 1 ug, and it was reverse transcribed with random hexamers. In TCRdb, the immunoSEQ multiplex PCR reads were re-called with MiXCR into one record per CDR3 protein. This table has just over 150,000 distinct CDR3 sequences, about 94% appearing once. This clonotype was recorded once. The chain carries TRBV9 and TRBJ2-3; D perhaps matches TRBD1 (5 bases). The sequence was obtained from a human donor with multiple sclerosis. The sample taken for sequencing was CD8+ T cells from PBMCs. The CDR3 loop reads CASSAADSWDTQYF. As DNA, the CDR3 is TGTGCCAGCAGCGCAGCCGACAGTTGGGATACGCAGTATTTT. The full variable domain, completed using reference TRBV9 and TRBJ2-3, is DSGVTQTPKHLITATGQRVTLRCSPRSGDLSVYWYQQSLDQGLQFLIQYYNGEERAKGNILERFSAQQFPDLHSELNLSSLELGDSALYFCASSAADSWDTQYFGPGTRLTVL.